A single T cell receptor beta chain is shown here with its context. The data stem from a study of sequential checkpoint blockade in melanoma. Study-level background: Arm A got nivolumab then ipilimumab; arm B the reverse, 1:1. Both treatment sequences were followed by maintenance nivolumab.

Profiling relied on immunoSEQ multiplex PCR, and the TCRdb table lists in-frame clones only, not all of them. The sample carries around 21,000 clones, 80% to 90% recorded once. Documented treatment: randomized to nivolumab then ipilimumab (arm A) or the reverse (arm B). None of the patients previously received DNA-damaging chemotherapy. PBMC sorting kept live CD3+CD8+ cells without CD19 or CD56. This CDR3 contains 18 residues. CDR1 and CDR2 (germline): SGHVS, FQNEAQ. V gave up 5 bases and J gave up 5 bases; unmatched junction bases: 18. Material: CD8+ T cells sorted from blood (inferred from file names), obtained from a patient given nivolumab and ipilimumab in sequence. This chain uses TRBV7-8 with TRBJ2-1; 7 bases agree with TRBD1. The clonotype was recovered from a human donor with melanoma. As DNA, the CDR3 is TGTGCCAGCAGCGGATCCCTCCGGGACAGCGGAAGAGACAATGAGCAGTTCTTC. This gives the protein CASSGSLRDSGRDNEQFF.